This T cell receptor (beta chain) was observed in a study of blood T cell repertoires in COVID-19. Across the study: The analysed material was cDNA or gDNA that came from T cells, B-cell-depleted T cells, or PBMCs.

In this sample, this clone turned up once. Measured with immunoSEQ multiplex PCR; TCRdb has only the in-frame clones, and not every one. Of approximately 300,000 clones in the sample, around 90% were seen once. This CDR3 comprises 16 residues. The V and J ends lost 3 bases and 4 bases, in that order; junction bases with no gene match: 9. Germline CDR1 is MDHEN and CDR2 is SYDVKM. The source is a man aged 18 to 30 with active or convalescent COVID-19. This chain uses TRBV28 with TRBJ1-5, with 7 bases aligning to TRBD1. Sequencing used peripheral blood. The CDR3 reads CASSFTQGLQNQPQHF. The CDR3 DNA reads as TGTGCCAGCAGTTTTACACAGGGGTTACAAAATCAGCCCCAGCATTTT.